A single sample gave rise to the 8 T cell receptor beta chains below, sequenced in a study of identical twins (dated by TCRdb to 2016 to 2018). The library was produced with 5' RACE. For sequencing, an Illumina HiSeq 2000 was employed. TCRdb reprocessed the public reads (quality trimming at Q25 with fastp, clone calling with MiXCR) and kept in-frame beta chains. When rows share a CDR3 protein, they turn into one entry using the most common DNA and genes. The sample profile shows 1.5 million to 2 million distinct CDR3 sequences; about 32% of them were found once. Of the sample, approximately 0.29% is held by the ten largest clones. The sequenced material came from cord blood. These receptors came from a newborn girl in good health.

This clonotype was found many times. The chain carries TRBV27 and TRBJ1-6; TRBD1 is a possible D gene (6 bases). Germline V gene sequence: CDR1 MNHEY, CDR2 SMNVEV (reference sequence). The CDR3 loop spans 14 amino acids. Trimming pared 7 bases from V and 1 base from J, leaving 8 bases between. CDR3 in DNA: TGTGCCAGCACAACAGGGTCCTATAATTCACCCCTCCACTTT. Translated, it gives CASTTGSYNSPLHF.

The rearrangement uses TRBV5-1 and TRBJ2-1; TRBD2 matches at 12 bases. The CDR3 contains 16 residues. Trimming at V came to 4 bases and at J to 6 bases, leaving 8 bases not matched to a gene. In germline, CDR1 is SGHRS, CDR2 YFSETQ. CDR3 coding DNA: TGCGCCAGCAGCCCAGGACTAGCGGGAAAGCGCAATGAGCAGTTCTTC. Its protein is CASSPGLAGKRNEQFF.

This clonotype turned up a few times. This chain connects TRBV20-1 to TRBJ1-5; D may be TRBD1 (5 bases). This CDR3 spans 12 amino acids. Trimming left V 4 bases short and J 3 bases short, with 7 bases between. Germline V gene data show CDR1 as DFQATT and CDR2 as SNEGSKA (reference sequence). The CDR3 reads CSANRLNQPQHF. CDR3 DNA: TGCAGTGCTAACAGGCTCAATCAGCCCCAGCATTTT.

This chain uses TRBV3-1 with TRBJ2-7; a possible D gene is TRBD1 (6 bases). V dropped 4 bases and J dropped 5 bases, with 9 bases sitting between them. The germline CDR1 and CDR2 sequences are LGHDT and YNNKEL (reference sequence). This CDR3 is built from 12 residues. The CDR3 nucleotides read TGTGCCAGCAGCCGGTACAGGGACGAGCAGTACTTC. This sequence encodes CASSRYRDEQYF.

The chain links TRBV5-1 to TRBJ1-2; D gene uncertain. CDR3 length: 13 residues. The V gene lost 6 bases and the J gene lost 0 bases, with 9 bases spanning the gap. Germline V gene lookup returns CDR1 SGHRS and CDR2 YFSETQ. CDR3 nucleotide sequence: TGCGCCAGCACCTCGCTATCTAACTATGGCTACACCTTC. Translating gives CASTSLSNYGYTF. The variable domain in full, with the rest retrieved from reference TRBV5-1 and TRBJ1-2, is KAGVTQTPRYLIKTRGQQVTLSCSPISGHRSVSWYQQTPGQGLQFLFEYFSETQRNKGNFPGRFSGRQFSNSRSEMNVSTLELGDSALYLCASTSLSNYGYTFGSGTRLTVV.

The V and J genes are TRBV20-1 and TRBJ1-5; D is ambiguous. Germline loops: CDR1 DFQATT, CDR2 SNEGSKA (reference sequence). The CDR3 loop spans 14 amino acids. Trimming pared 1 base from V and 3 bases from J, leaving 10 bases between. CDR3 amino acids: CSARVARPNQPQHF. The CDR3 region has the DNA TGCAGTGCTAGAGTAGCCAGACCCAATCAGCCCCAGCATTTT.

The chain uses TRBV21-1 and TRBJ2-4; the table names TRBD2, a call not compared with the DNA. TRBV21-1 is given as a pseudogene. The CDR3 contains 15 residues. CDR3 residues: CASSKEARAKNIQYF. CDR3 coding DNA: TGTGCCAGCAGCAAAGAAGCTAGGGCCAAAAACATTCAGTACTTC.

The chain carries TRBV20-1 and TRBJ1-6, with 9 positions matching TRBD1. Per germline, CDR1 DFQATT and CDR2 SNEGSKA (reference sequence). With V trimmed by 1 base and J by 8 bases, 24 bases remained unmatched. The CDR3 spans 21 residues. In nucleotides, the CDR3 is TGCAGTGCTAGAGCATTAACGGGACAGGGTTGGCCGATGGGATCGGATTCACCCCTCCACTTT. It yields the protein CSARALTGQGWPMGSDSPLHF.